The clone carrying this T cell receptor (beta chain) was observed a single time. Its cognate antigen is unknown. The CDR3 has 14 amino acids. From germline, CDR1 is SEHNR and CDR2 FQNEAQ (reference sequence). Trimming stripped 5 bases from V and 6 bases from J, with 13 bases between. Tuberculin skin test and IGRA determined adolescents' latent tuberculosis status at entry. This entry belongs to a study of T cells in tuberculosis. About the study: Sequenced TCRs come from CD1B-GMM tetramer-binding T cells. IGRA-negative adolescents, IGRA-positive adolescents with latent tuberculosis and adults with active tuberculosis formed this South African cohort. Study-wide findings and caveats: Cases with active tuberculosis were adults, while controls were adolescents.

Only in-frame clones appear in the TCRdb table, and some are missing; sequencing was by immunoSEQ multiplex PCR. The sample consists of fewer than 55,000 clones, 90% to 95% of them appearing once. This receptor was obtained from a donor aged 10 to 29 with latent tuberculosis or without tuberculosis infection. Sample: PBMCs. J is TRBJ2-2 and V is TRBV7-9; a possible D gene is TRBD2 (5 bases). The DNA for the CDR3 is TGTGCCAGCAGCCCTCGACTGGGAGCCGGGGAGCTGTTTTTT. Protein: CASSPRLGAGELFF.